This TCR beta chain comes out of a study of cytomegalovirus exposure and HLA in healthy donors. This CDR3 comprises 15 residues. V lost 6 bases and J lost 0, with 12 bases in between. Germline CDR1 reads LNHDA; CDR2 reads SQIVND (reference sequence). The PCR ran on 60 Vbeta and 13 Jbeta primers. TCRdb's copy holds only in-frame clones and misses some; the assay was immunoSEQ multiplex PCR. The sample contains 150,000 to 200,000 clones, 79% of which appear only once. Sequenced material: PBMCs. This sequence joins TRBV19 and TRBJ1-3; no definite D call. The clonotype was recovered from a woman between 45 and 65 years old in good health and CMV-seronegative. The CDR3 DNA reads TGTGCCAGTAGAACTACGGCCAACTCTGGAAACACCATATATTTT. This sequence encodes CASRTTANSGNTIYF.